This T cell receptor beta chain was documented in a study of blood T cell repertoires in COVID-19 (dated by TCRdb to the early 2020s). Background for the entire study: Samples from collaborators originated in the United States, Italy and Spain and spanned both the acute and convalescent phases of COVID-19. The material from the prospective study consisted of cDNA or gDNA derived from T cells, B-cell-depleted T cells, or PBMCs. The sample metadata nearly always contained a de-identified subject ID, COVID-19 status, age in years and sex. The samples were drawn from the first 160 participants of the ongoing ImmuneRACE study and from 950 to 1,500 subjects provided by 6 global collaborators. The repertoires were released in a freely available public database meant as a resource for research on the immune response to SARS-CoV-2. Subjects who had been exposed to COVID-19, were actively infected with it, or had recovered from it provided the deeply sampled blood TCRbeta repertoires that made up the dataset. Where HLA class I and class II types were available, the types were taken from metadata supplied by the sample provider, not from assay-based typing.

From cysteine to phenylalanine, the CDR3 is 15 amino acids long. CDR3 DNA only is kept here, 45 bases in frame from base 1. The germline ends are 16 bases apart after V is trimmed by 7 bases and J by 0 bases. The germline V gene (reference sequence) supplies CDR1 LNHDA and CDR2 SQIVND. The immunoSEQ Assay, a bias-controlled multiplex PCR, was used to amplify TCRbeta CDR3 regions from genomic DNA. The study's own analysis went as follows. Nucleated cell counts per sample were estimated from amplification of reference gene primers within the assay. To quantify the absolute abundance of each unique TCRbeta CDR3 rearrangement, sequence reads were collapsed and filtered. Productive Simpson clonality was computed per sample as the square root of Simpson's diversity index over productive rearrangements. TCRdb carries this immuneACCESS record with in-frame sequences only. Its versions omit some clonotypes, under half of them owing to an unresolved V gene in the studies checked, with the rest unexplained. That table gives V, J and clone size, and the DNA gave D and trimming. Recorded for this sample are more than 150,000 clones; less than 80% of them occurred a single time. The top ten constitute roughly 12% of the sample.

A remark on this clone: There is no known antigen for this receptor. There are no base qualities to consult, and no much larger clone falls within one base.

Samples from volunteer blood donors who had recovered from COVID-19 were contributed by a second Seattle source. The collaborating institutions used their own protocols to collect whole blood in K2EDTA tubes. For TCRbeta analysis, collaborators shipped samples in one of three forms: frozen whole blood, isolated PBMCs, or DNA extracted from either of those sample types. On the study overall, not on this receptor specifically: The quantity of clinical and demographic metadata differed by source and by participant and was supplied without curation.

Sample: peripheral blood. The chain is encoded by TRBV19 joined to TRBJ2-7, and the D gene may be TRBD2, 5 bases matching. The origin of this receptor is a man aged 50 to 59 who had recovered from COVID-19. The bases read TGTGCCAGTAAAGGGCGGGCAGCTGCCTCCTACGAGCAGTACTTC. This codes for CASKGRAAASYEQYF.